This T cell receptor beta chain was captured by sequencing in a study of immune evolution from preneoplasia to lung adenocarcinoma. Study observations and caveats: Clonality was highest in normal lung, lower in later-stage lesions apparently. Normal lung had the highest top T cell clone frequencies.

Patients had resection in Japan or China between the mid-2010s and the late 2010s. Two lung cancer pathologists independently confirmed each histologic diagnosis. Some clones are missing from TCRdb's copy, which holds only in-frame ones; the method was immunoSEQ multiplex PCR. The data show some 2,000 clones, 65% to 90% seen once. The CDR3 consists of 15 residues. Germline V gene data show CDR1 as SQVTM and CDR2 as ANQGSEA. V lost 6 bases, J lost 5 bases, and 20 bases lay in between. About this clone: Its matching antigen is unknown.

The sample consisted of FFPE adjacent normal lung tissue. The gene calls are TRBV29-1 and TRBJ1-5, with D possibly being TRBD1 (6 bases). The TCR sequence derives from a person aged 65-85 years with lung adenocarcinoma. CDR3 residues: CSVVFTRGGDQPQHF. CDR3 sequence (DNA): TGCAGCGTCGTTTTCACTAGGGGGGGAGATCAGCCCCAGCATTTT.